This T cell receptor beta chain was recovered during a study of blood T cell repertoires in COVID-19. Looking at the study overall: Samples of COVID-19 (acute and convalescent) were obtained from the United States, Italy and Spain. PBMCs, B-cell-depleted T cells, or T cells were the source of the cDNA or gDNA that made up the material.

This clone occurred a few times. Per the original data handling: Reference gene primer amplification gave estimated nucleated cell counts. Data came from immunoSEQ multiplex PCR; TCRdb stores just in-frame clones and leaves some out. The D gene and trimming were derived from the DNA, and the V and J assignments and clone size from that table. The sample lists tens of thousands of clones, roughly 85% occurring once. Sample: peripheral blood. This TCR came from a human donor in a cohort sampled during active COVID-19.

CDR3 protein: CASRETGVNEQYF. DNA of the CDR3: TGTGCCAGCAGGGAGACAGGGGTGAACGAGCAGTACTTC. V is TRBV7-9 and J is TRBJ2-7; 8 bases are shared with TRBD1. V shed 6 bases and J 5 bases; nucleotides not matched to a gene: 6. This CDR3 has 13 residues. CDR1 is SEHNR and CDR2 is FQNEAQ in the germline V gene (reference sequence).